The sequence of this T cell receptor beta chain was determined in a study of cytomegalovirus exposure and HLA in healthy donors. Overall study findings and caveats: According to an earlier analysis, most TCR beta V segments yielded productive rearrangements about 90% or about 30% of the time. Reported performance of the classifier showed diagnosis of cytomegalovirus status with high specificity and sensitivity.

At sampling all donors were nominally healthy, likely with unrecorded immune exposures. This CDR3 is 15 amino acids long. V shed 3 bases, J shed 4 bases, and the junction held 7 bases outside the gene matches. Germline V lookup: CDR1 SGHTA, CDR2 FQGNSA. Researchers ran the PCR with 60 Vbeta and 13 Jbeta primers. Sequencing was performed with immunoSEQ multiplex PCR; in TCRdb, only in-frame clones are kept and a portion is missing. Seen here are roughly 160,000 clones, almost 80% observed once, and the top ten hold under 1.5%. In regard to this clone: Its antigen is currently unknown.

V is TRBV7-2 and J is TRBJ2-5; 8 bases align to TRBD2. Material for sequencing was PBMCs. The clonotype was recovered from a man under 40 in good health and CMV-seronegative. CDR3 region: CASSFGGGRGETQYF. CDR3 DNA sequence: TGTGCCAGCAGCTTTGGCGGGGGGCGGGGAGAGACCCAGTACTTC.